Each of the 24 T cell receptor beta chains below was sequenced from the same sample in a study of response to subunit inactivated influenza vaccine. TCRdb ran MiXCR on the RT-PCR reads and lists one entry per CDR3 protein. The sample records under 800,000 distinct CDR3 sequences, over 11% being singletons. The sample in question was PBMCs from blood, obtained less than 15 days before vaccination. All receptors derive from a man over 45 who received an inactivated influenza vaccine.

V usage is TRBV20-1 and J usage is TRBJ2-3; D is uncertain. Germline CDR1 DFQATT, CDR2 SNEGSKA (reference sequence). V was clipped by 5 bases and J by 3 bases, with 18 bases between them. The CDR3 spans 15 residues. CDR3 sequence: CSAPVPEVGTDTQYF. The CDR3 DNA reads TGCAGTGCTCCAGTGCCTGAAGTGGGGACAGATACGCAGTATTTT.

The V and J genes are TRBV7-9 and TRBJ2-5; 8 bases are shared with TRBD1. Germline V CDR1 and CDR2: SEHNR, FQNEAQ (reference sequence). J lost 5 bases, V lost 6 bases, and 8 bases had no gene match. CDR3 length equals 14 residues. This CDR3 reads CASRPPGGVETQYF. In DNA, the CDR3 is TGTGCCAGCAGACCTCCAGGGGGCGTGGAGACCCAGTACTTC.

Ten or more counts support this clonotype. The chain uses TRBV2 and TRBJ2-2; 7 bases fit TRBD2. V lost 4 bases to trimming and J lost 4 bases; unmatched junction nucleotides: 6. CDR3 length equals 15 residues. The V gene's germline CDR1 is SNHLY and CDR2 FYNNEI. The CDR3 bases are TGTGCCAGCAGTGCGTCCGGGAGGACCACCGGGGAGCTGTTTTTT. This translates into CASSASGRTTGELFF.

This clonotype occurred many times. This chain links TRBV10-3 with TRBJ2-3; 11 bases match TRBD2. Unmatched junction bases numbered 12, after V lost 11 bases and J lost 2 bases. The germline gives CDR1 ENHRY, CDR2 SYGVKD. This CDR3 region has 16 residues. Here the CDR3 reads CAAAGGTSGHTDTQYF. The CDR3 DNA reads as TGTGCCGCCGCTGGGGGGACTAGCGGACACACAGATACGCAGTATTTT.

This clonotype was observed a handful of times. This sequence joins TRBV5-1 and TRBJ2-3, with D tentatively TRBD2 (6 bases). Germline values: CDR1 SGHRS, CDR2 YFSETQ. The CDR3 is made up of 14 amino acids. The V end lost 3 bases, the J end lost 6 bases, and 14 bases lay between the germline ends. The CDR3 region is CASSYRTGGDTQYF. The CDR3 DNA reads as TGCGCCAGCAGCTATCGGACTGGGGGGGATACGCAGTATTTT.

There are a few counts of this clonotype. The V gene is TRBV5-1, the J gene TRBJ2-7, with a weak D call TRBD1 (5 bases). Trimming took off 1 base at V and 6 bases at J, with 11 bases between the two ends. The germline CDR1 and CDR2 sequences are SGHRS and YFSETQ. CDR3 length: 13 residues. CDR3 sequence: CASSLWGDGEQYF. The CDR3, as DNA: TGCGCCAGCAGCTTGTGGGGCGACGGCGAGCAGTACTTC.

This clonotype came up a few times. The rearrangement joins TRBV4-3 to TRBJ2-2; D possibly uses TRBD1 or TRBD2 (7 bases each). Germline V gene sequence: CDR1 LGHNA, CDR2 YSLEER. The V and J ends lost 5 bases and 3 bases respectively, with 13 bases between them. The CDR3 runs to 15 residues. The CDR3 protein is CASSSGGAHTGELFF. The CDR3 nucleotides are TGCGCCAGCAGCTCAGGGGGGGCGCACACCGGGGAGCTGTTTTTT.

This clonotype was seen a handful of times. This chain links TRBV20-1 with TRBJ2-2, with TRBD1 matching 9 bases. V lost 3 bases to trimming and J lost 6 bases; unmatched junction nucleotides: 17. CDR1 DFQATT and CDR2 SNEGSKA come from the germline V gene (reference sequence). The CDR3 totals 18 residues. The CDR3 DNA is TGCAGTGCTAGGAGTTCTCTCTGGACAGGGGAAAGGGCCGGGGAGCTGTTTTTT. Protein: CSARSSLWTGERAGELFF.

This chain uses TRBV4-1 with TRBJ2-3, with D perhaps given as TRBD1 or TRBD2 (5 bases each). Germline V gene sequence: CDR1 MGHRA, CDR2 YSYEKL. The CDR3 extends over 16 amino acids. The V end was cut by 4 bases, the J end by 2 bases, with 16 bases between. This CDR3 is CASSRGYAQNTDTQYF. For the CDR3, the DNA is TGCGCCAGCAGCCGGGGGTATGCTCAAAACACAGATACGCAGTATTTT.

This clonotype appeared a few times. CDR3 bases: TGTGCCAGCAGCCAAGATCGGTCTAGCGGAATCTATGAGCAGTTCTTC. Translation: CASSQDRSSGIYEQFF. The rearrangement uses TRBV14 and TRBJ2-1, with TRBD2 identical over 7 bases. CDR3 length: 16 residues. Germline V gene sequence: CDR1 SGHDN, CDR2 FVKESK. V was clipped by 0 bases and J by 8 bases; unmatched bases: 10. The variable domain in full, completed from reference TRBV14 and TRBJ2-1, reads EAGVTQFPSHSVIEKGQTVTLRCDPISGHDNLYWYRRVMGKEIKFLLHFVKESKQDESGMPNNRFLAERTGGTYSTLKVQPAELEDSGVYFCASSQDRSSGIYEQFFGPGTRLTVL.

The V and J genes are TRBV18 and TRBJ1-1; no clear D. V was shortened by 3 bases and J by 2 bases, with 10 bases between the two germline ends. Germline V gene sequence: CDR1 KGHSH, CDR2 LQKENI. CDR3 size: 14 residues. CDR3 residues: CASSPTEINTEAFF. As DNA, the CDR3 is TGTGCCAGCTCACCTACAGAGATAAACACTGAAGCTTTCTTT. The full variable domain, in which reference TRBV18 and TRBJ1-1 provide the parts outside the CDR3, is NAGVMQNPRHLVRRRGQEARLRCSPMKGHSHVYWYRQLPEEGLKFMVYLQKENIIDESGMPKERFSAEFPKEGPSILRIQQVVRGDSAAYFCASSPTEINTEAFFGQGTRLTVV.

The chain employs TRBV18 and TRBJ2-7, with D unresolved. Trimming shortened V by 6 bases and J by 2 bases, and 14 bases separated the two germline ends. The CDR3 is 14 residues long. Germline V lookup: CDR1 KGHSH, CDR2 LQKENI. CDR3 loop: CASSRTLSTYEQYF. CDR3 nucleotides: TGTGCCAGCTCGCGGACCCTATCTACCTACGAGCAGTACTTC.

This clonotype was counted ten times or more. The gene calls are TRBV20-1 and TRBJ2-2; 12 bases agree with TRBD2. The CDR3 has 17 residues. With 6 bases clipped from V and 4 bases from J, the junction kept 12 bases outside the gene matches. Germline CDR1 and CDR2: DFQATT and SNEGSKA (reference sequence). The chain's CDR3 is CSARDSGLAGSTGELFF. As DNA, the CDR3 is TGCAGTGCCCGCGATAGCGGACTAGCGGGGTCCACCGGGGAGCTGTTTTTT.

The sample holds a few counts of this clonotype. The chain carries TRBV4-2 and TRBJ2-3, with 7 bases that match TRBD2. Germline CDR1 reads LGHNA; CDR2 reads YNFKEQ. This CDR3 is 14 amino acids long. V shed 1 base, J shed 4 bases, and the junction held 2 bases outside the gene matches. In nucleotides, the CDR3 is TGTGCCAGCAGCCAAGGCGGGGGTCCAGATACGCAGTATTTT. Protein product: CASSQGGGPDTQYF.

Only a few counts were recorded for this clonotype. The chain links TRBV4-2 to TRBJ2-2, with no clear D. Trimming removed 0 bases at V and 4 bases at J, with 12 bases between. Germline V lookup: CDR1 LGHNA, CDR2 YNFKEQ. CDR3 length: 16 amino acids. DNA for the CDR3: TGTGCCAGCAGCCAAGATGCCGGGCTCGGCACCGGGGAGCTGTTTTTT. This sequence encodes CASSQDAGLGTGELFF.

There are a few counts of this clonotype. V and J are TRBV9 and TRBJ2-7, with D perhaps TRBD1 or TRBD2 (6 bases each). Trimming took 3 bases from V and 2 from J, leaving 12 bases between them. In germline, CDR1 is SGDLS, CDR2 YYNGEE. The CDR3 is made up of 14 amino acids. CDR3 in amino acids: CASSGGATTYEQYF. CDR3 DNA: TGTGCCAGCAGCGGGGGGGCCACGACCTACGAGCAGTACTTC.

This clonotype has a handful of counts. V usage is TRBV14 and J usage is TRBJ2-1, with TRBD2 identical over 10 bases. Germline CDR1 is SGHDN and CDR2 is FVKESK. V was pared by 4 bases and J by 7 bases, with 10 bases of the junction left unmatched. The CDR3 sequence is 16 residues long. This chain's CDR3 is CASSLLGSGRFNEQFF. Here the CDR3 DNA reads TGTGCCAGCAGCCTCCTTGGTAGCGGGAGGTTTAATGAGCAGTTCTTC.

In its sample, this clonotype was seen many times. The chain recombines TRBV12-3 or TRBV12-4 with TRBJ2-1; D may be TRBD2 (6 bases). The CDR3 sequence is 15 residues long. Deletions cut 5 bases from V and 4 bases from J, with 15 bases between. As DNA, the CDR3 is TGTGCCAGCAGTGACGGGACTTTTTTATACAATGAGCAGTTCTTC. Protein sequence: CASSDGTFLYNEQFF.

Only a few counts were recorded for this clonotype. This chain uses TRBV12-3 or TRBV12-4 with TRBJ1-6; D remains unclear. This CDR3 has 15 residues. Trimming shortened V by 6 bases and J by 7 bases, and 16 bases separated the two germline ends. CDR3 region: CASRPMTGGNSPLHF. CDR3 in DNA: TGTGCCAGCAGACCGATGACCGGTGGAAATTCACCCCTCCACTTT.

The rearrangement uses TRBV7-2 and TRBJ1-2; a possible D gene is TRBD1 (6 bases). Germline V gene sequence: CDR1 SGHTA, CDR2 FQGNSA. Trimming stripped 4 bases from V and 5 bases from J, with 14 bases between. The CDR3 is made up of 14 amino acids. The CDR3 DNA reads TGTGCCAGCAGCTCGTCACAGGGAAAATATGGCTACACCTTC. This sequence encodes CASSSSQGKYGYTF.

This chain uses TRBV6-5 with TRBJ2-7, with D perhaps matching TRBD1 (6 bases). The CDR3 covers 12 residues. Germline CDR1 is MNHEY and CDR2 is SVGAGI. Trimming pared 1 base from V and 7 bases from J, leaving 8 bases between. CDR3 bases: TGTGCCAGCAGTTACTTGGGACAAGAGCAGTACTTC. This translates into CASSYLGQEQYF.

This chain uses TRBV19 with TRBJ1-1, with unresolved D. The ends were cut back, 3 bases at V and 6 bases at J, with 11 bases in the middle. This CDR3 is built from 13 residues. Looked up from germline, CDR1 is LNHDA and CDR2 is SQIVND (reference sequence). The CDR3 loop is CASSISALAEAFF. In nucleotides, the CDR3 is TGTGCCAGTAGTATTTCAGCCCTGGCTGAAGCTTTCTTT.

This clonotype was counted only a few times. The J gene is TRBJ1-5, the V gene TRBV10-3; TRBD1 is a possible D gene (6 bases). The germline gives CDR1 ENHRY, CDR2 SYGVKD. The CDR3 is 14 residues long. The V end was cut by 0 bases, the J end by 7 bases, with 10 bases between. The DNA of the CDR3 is TGTGCCATCAGTGAGTCGTCGGGGGCCCAGCCCCAGCATTTT. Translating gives CAISESSGAQPQHF.

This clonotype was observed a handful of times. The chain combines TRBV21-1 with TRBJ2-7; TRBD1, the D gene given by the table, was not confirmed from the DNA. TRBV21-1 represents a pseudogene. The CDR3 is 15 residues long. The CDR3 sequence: CASSPPDGNPYEQYF. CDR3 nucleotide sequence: TGTGCCAGCAGCCCCCCGGACGGAAACCCCTACGAGCAGTACTTC.